A single sample is the source of the 18 T cell receptor beta chains below, sequenced in a study of T-cell memory formation after mild COVID-19. TCRdb called the 5' RACE reads again in MiXCR, with one record for every CDR3 protein. The profile shows some 320,000 distinct CDR3 sequences, about 15% of them singletons. Sequencing was done on a sample of PBMCs or a T cell subset sorted from them (not recorded which). The receptors here all came from a man in his late teens or twenties who had mild COVID-19 (a few samples of this study predate the infection). Cell type and time point are not known.

The chain couples TRBV12-3 or TRBV12-4 to TRBJ1-2, with 7 bases fitting TRBD1. V was pared by 2 bases and J by 6 bases, with 15 bases of the junction left unmatched. CDR3 length: 17 residues. CDR3 bases: TGTGCCAGCAGTTTACGACATGCGATGAACAGGGGAGATGGCTACACCTTC. Residues: CASSLRHAMNRGDGYTF.

The chain combines TRBV24-1 with TRBJ2-5, with 10 positions matching TRBD1. Trimming took 10 bases from V and 3 from J; bases not matched to a gene: 7. Germline loops: CDR1 KGHDR, CDR2 SFDVKD. The CDR3 covers 14 residues. CDR3 DNA: TGTGCCACATCCCGGGGGACAGGGGAAGAGACCCAGTACTTC. Its protein is CATSRGTGEETQYF.

This clonotype was seen only a few times. The CDR3 loop reads CASSSQLPAAYEQYF. CDR3 coding DNA: TGCGCCAGCAGCTCACAGCTCCCGGCGGCCTACGAGCAGTACTTC. The J gene is TRBJ2-7, the V gene TRBV5-1; the D is unclear. Germline-derived CDR1 and CDR2 are SGHRS and YFSETQ. This CDR3 has 15 residues. The ends were cut back, 3 bases at V and 2 bases at J, with 15 bases in the middle.

This clonotype was recorded at least ten times. The chain recombines TRBV4-3 with TRBJ2-1; the D gene is possibly TRBD2 (5 bases). Trimming shortened V by 1 base and J by 7 bases, and 14 bases separated the two germline ends. CDR3 length: 15 residues. CDR1 is LGHNA, CDR2 YSLEER, per germline. This CDR3 is CASSQVGLAVNEQFF. Here the CDR3 DNA reads TGCGCCAGCAGCCAAGTAGGGCTAGCCGTGAATGAGCAGTTCTTC.

The rearrangement uses TRBV2 and TRBJ2-2, with TRBD1 as a possible D gene (7 bases). Germline V gene sequence: CDR1 SNHLY, CDR2 FYNNEI. This CDR3 region has 15 residues. Trimming shortened V by 3 bases and J by 6 bases, and 14 bases separated the two germline ends. The CDR3 bases are TGTGCCAGCAGTGATATCGACAGGGACTCCGGGGAGCTGTTTTTT. Encoded protein: CASSDIDRDSGELFF.

The rearrangement links TRBV7-2 to TRBJ2-5; the match to TRBD1 covers 8 bases. CDR3 length: 15 residues. V lost 4 bases, J lost 1 base, and 5 bases stayed unmatched. Germline-derived CDR1 and CDR2 are SGHTA and FQGNSA. The CDR3 nucleotides read TGTGCCAGCAGCTGGAGGACAGGGCTCCAAGAGACCCAGTACTTC. As protein: CASSWRTGLQETQYF.

The chain couples TRBV5-4 to TRBJ2-2; tentatively, D is TRBD1 or TRBD2 (7 bases each). Germline CDR1 is SGHNT and CDR2 is YYREEE (reference sequence). The CDR3 sequence is 15 residues long. Trimming pared 2 bases from V and 6 bases from J, leaving 14 bases between. The CDR3 DNA is TGTGCCAGCAGCTTTCAGGGGGGGAGGTCCGGGGAGCTGTTTTTT. Translating gives CASSFQGGRSGELFF.

The chain is built from TRBV5-5 and TRBJ1-4, with a possible D match to TRBD1 (5 bases). CDR3 size: 14 residues. CDR1 SGHKS and CDR2 YYEKEE come from the germline V gene (reference sequence). The V end lost 0 bases, the J end lost 7 bases, and 10 bases lay between the germline ends. This CDR3 reads CASSLARGGEKLFF. The DNA for the CDR3 is TGTGCCAGCAGCTTGGCTCGGGGGGGTGAAAAACTGTTTTTT.

This clonotype has more than one count but fewer than ten. V usage is TRBV29-1 and J usage is TRBJ2-7; 7 positions agree with TRBD1. V trimming: 8 bases; J trimming: 2 bases; junction bases outside the gene matches: 9. CDR3 size: 13 residues. Looked up from germline, CDR1 is SQVTM and CDR2 is ANQGSEA. CDR3 residues: CSYRQGVAYEQYV. CDR3 nucleotides: TGCAGCTACAGACAGGGAGTCGCCTACGAGCAGTACGTC.

The V gene is TRBV6-6, the J gene TRBJ1-2; possibly TRBD1 for D (5 bases). Germline V gives CDR1 MNHNY, CDR2 SVGAGI (reference sequence). Trimming shortened V by 6 bases and J by 7 bases, and 21 bases separated the two germline ends. The CDR3 extends over 15 amino acids. The CDR3 is CASSQPVGALGGYTF. DNA of the CDR3: TGTGCCAGCAGCCAACCGGTAGGGGCGCTGGGTGGCTACACCTTC.

The chain joins TRBV9 to TRBJ1-3; the D gene is possibly TRBD1 (5 bases). With 4 bases removed from V and 3 bases from J, the gap between germline ends came to 11 bases. Germline-derived CDR1 and CDR2 are SGDLS and YYNGEE. There are 14 residues in the CDR3. In nucleotides, the CDR3 is TGTGCCAGCAGCAACCAGGGAGGTGGAAACACCATATATTTT. It encodes CASSNQGGGNTIYF. The entire variable domain, with the rest obtained from reference TRBV9 and TRBJ1-3, is as follows: DSGVTQTPKHLITATGQRVTLRCSPRSGDLSVYWYQQSLDQGLQFLIQYYNGEERAKGNILERFSAQQFPDLHSELNLSSLELGDSALYFCASSNQGGGNTIYFGEGSWLTVV.

The chain joins TRBV4-3 to TRBJ2-7; D remains unclear. V was shortened by 0 bases and J by 0 bases, with 12 bases between the two germline ends. Germline values: CDR1 LGHNA, CDR2 YSLEER. This CDR3 contains 16 residues. CDR3 sequence (DNA): TGCGCCAGCAGCCAAGATGTTGGGTGGGGCTCCTACGAGCAGTACTTC. Its protein is CASSQDVGWGSYEQYF.

The gene calls are TRBV24-1 and TRBJ2-1, with D perhaps being TRBD1 or TRBD2 (5 bases each). Trimming took off 4 bases at V and 0 bases at J, with 12 bases between the two ends. CDR1 is KGHDR, CDR2 SFDVKD, per germline. This CDR3 has 16 residues. CDR3 nucleotide sequence: TGTGCCACCAGTGACCCAGGGACCCCCTCCTACAATGAGCAGTTCTTC. Its protein is CATSDPGTPSYNEQFF.

The chain has TRBV5-5 and TRBJ1-6; weak D call: TRBD1 (5 bases). Looked up from germline, CDR1 is SGHKS and CDR2 is YYEKEE (reference sequence). V was shortened by 3 bases and J by 8 bases, with 15 bases between the two germline ends. This CDR3 has 15 residues. The CDR3 loop reads CASSSIPLGDSPLHF. DNA for the CDR3: TGTGCCAGCAGCTCCATCCCGCTGGGGGATTCACCCCTCCACTTT.

The CDR3 DNA sequence: TGTGCCAGCTCCGGACAGGGACAGTCCCTAAATGAAAAACTGTTTTTT. The encoded protein is CASSGQGQSLNEKLFF. The chain recombines TRBV12-3 or TRBV12-4 with TRBJ1-4; 8 bases match TRBD1. CDR3 length equals 16 residues. V gave up 8 bases and J gave up 5 bases; unmatched junction bases: 13.

This clonotype was seen a handful of times. The V call is TRBV27, the J call TRBJ2-1; 8 bases agree with TRBD1. V dropped 3 bases and J dropped 9; count of bases not matched to a gene: 7. CDR1 is MNHEY, CDR2 SMNVEV, per germline (reference sequence). There are 14 residues in the CDR3. DNA of the CDR3: TGTGCCAGCAGTTTGACAGGGGATAGGAGTGAGCAGTTCTTC. It encodes CASSLTGDRSEQFF.

The gene calls are TRBV5-1 and TRBJ2-2; D is unresolved. Germline V gene data show CDR1 as SGHRS and CDR2 as YFSETQ. This CDR3 has 13 residues. V was cut by 0 bases and J by 5 bases, with 5 bases left in between. The CDR3 sequence: CASSLDATGELFF. The CDR3 DNA is TGCGCCAGCAGCTTGGACGCTACCGGGGAGCTGTTTTTT. The entire variable domain, with the rest obtained from reference TRBV5-1 and TRBJ2-2, is as follows: KAGVTQTPRYLIKTRGQQVTLSCSPISGHRSVSWYQQTPGQGLQFLFEYFSETQRNKGNFPGRFSGRQFSNSRSEMNVSTLELGDSALYLCASSLDATGELFFGEGSRLTVL.

This clonotype was detected only a few times. The gene calls are TRBV7-2 and TRBJ2-2, with 10 bases aligning to TRBD2. CDR1 SGHTA and CDR2 FQGNSA come from the germline V gene. This CDR3 is 15 amino acids long. V trimming: 4 bases; J trimming: 6 bases; junction bases outside the gene matches: 5. Here the CDR3 reads CASSSSSGGAGELFF. In DNA, the CDR3 is TGTGCCAGCAGCTCCTCTAGCGGGGGTGCCGGGGAGCTGTTTTTT.